Reported below is one T cell receptor beta chain. In the original processing: Amplification of reference gene primers provided the estimated nucleated cell counts. Using immunoSEQ multiplex PCR, the repertoire was profiled, and TCRdb retains in-frame clones only, with some absent. V, J and clone size reflect that table, while D and trimming were determined from the DNA. The top ten hold around 14% of the sample, which has some 160,000 clones, around 75% seen once. Deletions cut 5 bases from V and 2 bases from J, with 13 bases between. The CDR3 has 15 amino acids. From germline, CDR1 is SNHLY and CDR2 FYNNEI. These data are taken from a study of blood T cell repertoires in COVID-19. Study as a whole: COVID-19 samples collected from the United States, Italy and Spain covered acute and convalescent phases. PBMCs, B-cell-depleted T cells, or T cells were the source of the cDNA or gDNA that made up the material.

The chain couples TRBV2 to TRBJ1-5; D might be TRBD1 (6 bases). The specimen sequenced was peripheral blood. The clonotype comes from a woman of 80 years or more with acute or convalescent COVID-19. For the CDR3, the DNA is TGTGCCAGCAGTACTGCAGGGGTTGGCAATCAGCCCCAGCATTTT. It specifies CASSTAGVGNQPQHF.